This entry concerns a single T cell receptor beta chain. This entry belongs to a study of pediatric ulcerative colitis. Controls had normal endoscopy and no IBD diagnosis within a year. Assay used: immunoSEQ multiplex PCR; TCRdb lists only in-frame clones, some missing. The top ten hold roughly 1.5% of the sample, which has roughly 54,000 clones, more than 75% seen once. The CDR3 covers 16 residues. Germline loops: CDR1 LGHNA, CDR2 YSLEER. With 1 base clipped from V and 2 bases from J, the junction kept 6 bases outside the gene matches. This TCR was recovered from a boy under 18 who was a control in a study of pediatric ulcerative colitis. Material for sequencing was blood. The V call is TRBV4-3, the J call TRBJ1-2, with 8 positions matching TRBD1. CDR3 sequence reads: CASSQGRTGGNYGYTF. In DNA, the CDR3 is TGCGCCAGCAGCCAAGGCCGCACAGGGGGGAACTATGGCTACACCTTC.